The clone carrying this T cell receptor beta chain has more than one count but fewer than ten. No antigen is known for it. cDNA synthesis used the whole RNA isolate, giving expressed TCRB sequences. Method: immunoSEQ multiplex PCR; TCRdb's copy keeps in-frame clones and lacks some. The data show a few hundred thousand clones, around 10% seen once. V was shortened by 4 bases and J by 7 bases, with 13 bases between the two germline ends. Germline V lookup: CDR1 SGHAT, CDR2 FQNNGV. The CDR3 runs 14 residues. This specimen comes from a study of beta chain features in type 1 diabetes. Study observations and caveats: Among patients with Type 1 diabetes, TCRB CDR3s were moderately but significantly shorter in every one of the four CD4+ subsets. Compared with healthy donors, patients appeared to share more similar naive, central memory and regulatory TCRB repertoires.

Isolation of CD4+ naive, central memory, regulatory and stem cell-like memory cells was achieved by sorting via CD45RO/CCR7/CD25/CD127/CD95/CD27. The sequence derives from a woman between 18 and 29 years old in good health. Sequencing used naive CD4+ T cells from blood. This chain links TRBV11-2 with TRBJ2-2; D may be TRBD2 (5 bases). The CDR3 is CASSSGLRDGELFF. For the CDR3, the DNA is TGTGCCAGCAGCTCCGGGCTTCGGGACGGGGAGCTGTTTTTT.